These 14 T cell receptor beta chains originate from one sample sequenced in a study of neurological immune-mediated disorders. TCRdb fed the 5' RACE reads into MiXCR, producing one record per CDR3 protein. The sample has tens of thousands of distinct CDR3 sequences, about 6.3% seen once. The sequencing input was PBMCs. All receptors derive from a woman aged 40-49 years in good health.

The CDR3 reads CASSLLYEQFF. The CDR3 DNA follows: TGTGCCAGCAGCTTGCTGTATGAGCAGTTCTTC. The V and J genes are TRBV5-6 and TRBJ2-1, with D hard to call. V dropped 1 base and J dropped 8 bases, with 4 bases sitting between them. The CDR3 has 11 amino acids. The germline gives CDR1 SGHDT, CDR2 YYEEEE.

This clonotype is deemed medium-sized. The chain couples TRBV5-1 to TRBJ2-5; the D gene is possibly TRBD1 (6 bases). V lost 4 bases, J lost 5 bases, and 15 bases lay in between. CDR3 length equals 14 residues. CDR1 and CDR2 (germline): SGHRS, YFSETQ. The CDR3 DNA follows: TGCGCCAGCAGCCCAAGACAGGCGCAGGAGACCCAGTACTTC. It is translated as CASSPRQAQETQYF. Variable domain in full (rest from reference TRBV5-1 and TRBJ2-5): KAGVTQTPRYLIKTRGQQVTLSCSPISGHRSVSWYQQTPGQGLQFLFEYFSETQRNKGNFPGRFSGRQFSNSRSEMNVSTLELGDSALYLCASSPRQAQETQYFGPGTRLLVL.

Concerning this clonotype: Compared with germline, one end of the junction differs, possibly owing to a read error. J is TRBJ2-1 and V is TRBV7-7; TRBD2 matches at 10 bases. From germline, CDR1 is SSHAT and CDR2 FNYEAQ (reference sequence). There are 15 residues in the CDR3. CDR3 protein: CASSLSTSGTSEQFF. The CDR3 region has the DNA TGTGCTAGCAGCTTAAGTACTAGCGGGACATCTGAGCAGTTCTTC.

This clonotype was counted many times. The chain combines TRBV18 with TRBJ1-5, with a possible D match to TRBD1 (6 bases). The V end lost 1 base, the J end lost 6 bases, and 13 bases lay between the germline ends. This CDR3 is 15 amino acids long. Germline V gives CDR1 KGHSH, CDR2 LQKENI. Here the CDR3 DNA reads TGTGCCAGCTCACCACTAAGCGGGGGGGCTCAGCCCCAGCATTTT. This gives the protein CASSPLSGGAQPQHF.

At least ten counts were recorded for this clonotype. The genes are TRBV3-1 and TRBJ2-7; 10 bases agree with TRBD2. CDR3 length: 15 amino acids. With 4 bases clipped from V and 3 bases from J, the junction kept 6 bases outside the gene matches. The V gene's germline CDR1 is LGHDT and CDR2 YNNKEL (reference sequence). As DNA, the CDR3 is TGTGCCAGCAGCCGCCGGACTAGCGGACTCTACGAGCAGTACTTC. Protein: CASSRRTSGLYEQYF.

This chain connects TRBV4-2 to TRBJ2-5; D is unresolved. The CDR3 has 16 amino acids. The V gene lost 1 base and the J gene lost 1 base, with 13 bases spanning the gap. Germline values: CDR1 LGHNA, CDR2 YNFKEQ. The CDR3 DNA reads as TGTGCCAGCAGCCAAGGGATCACGCCGGGCCAAGAGACCCAGTACTTC. Protein product: CASSQGITPGQETQYF.

This clonotype showed up many times. The V gene is TRBV10-3, the J gene TRBJ2-2, with 8 bases aligning to TRBD2. V shed 0 bases, J shed 3 bases, and the junction held 0 bases outside the gene matches. Germline V gene sequence: CDR1 ENHRY, CDR2 SYGVKD. The length of the CDR3 is 15 residues. The DNA of the CDR3 is TGTGCCATCAGTGAGTCAGCGGGGGACACCGGGGAGCTGTTTTTT. This translates into CAISESAGDTGELFF.

The sample holds a few counts of this clonotype. This rearrangement joins TRBV7-6 to TRBJ2-1; 14 bases are a match to TRBD2. CDR1 SGHVS and CDR2 FNYEAQ come from the germline V gene. The CDR3 contains 15 residues. Trimming removed 5 bases from V and 7 bases from J; junction bases left unmatched: 4. The CDR3 loop reads CASSDGTSGSNEQFF. In nucleotides, the CDR3 is TGTGCCAGCAGCGACGGGACTAGCGGGAGTAATGAGCAGTTCTTC.

This clonotype was seen at least ten times. The CDR3 coding sequence is TGCAGTGCTAGAGGAGGGTTTTTTAATCAGCCCCAGCATTTT. Encoded protein: CSARGGFFNQPQHF. V and J are TRBV20-1 and TRBJ1-5; unclear D gene. The V gene's germline CDR1 is DFQATT and CDR2 SNEGSKA (reference sequence). With 1 base removed from V and 4 bases from J, the gap between germline ends came to 11 bases. There are 14 residues in the CDR3.

The table lists this clonotype with many counts. The rearrangement links TRBV7-3 to TRBJ1-1; 8 nucleotides line up with TRBD1. The CDR3 is made up of 14 amino acids. Germline CDR1 SGHTA, CDR2 FQGTGA. V lost 5 bases to trimming and J lost 8 bases; unmatched junction nucleotides: 10. CDR3: CASSPRTGWGEAFF. CDR3 DNA sequence: TGTGCCAGCAGCCCACGGACAGGGTGGGGAGAAGCTTTCTTT.

This clonotype was counted once. The V call is TRBV5-1, the J call TRBJ2-5; TRBD2 agrees at 11 bases. This CDR3 has 17 amino acids. V dropped 4 bases and J dropped 5; count of bases not matched to a gene: 13. Germline-derived CDR1 and CDR2 are SGHRS and YFSETQ. The CDR3 loop reads CASSPGGLAGGWETQYF. CDR3 DNA sequence: TGCGCCAGCAGCCCAGGGGGTCTAGCGGGAGGCTGGGAGACCCAGTACTTC.

This clonotype has ten or more counts. This chain joins TRBV7-9 and TRBJ2-7; 10 nucleotides line up with TRBD2. CDR1 SEHNR and CDR2 FQNEAQ come from the germline V gene (reference sequence). CDR3 length: 16 amino acids. The V and J ends lost 7 bases and 6 bases, in that order; junction bases with no gene match: 15. The CDR3 sequence is CASTRAPGTSVGEQYF. CDR3 sequence (DNA): TGTGCCAGCACCAGAGCTCCCGGGACTAGCGTAGGCGAGCAGTACTTC.

By sample fraction, this clonotype is medium-sized. The chain recombines TRBV6-2 or TRBV6-3 with TRBJ2-7; a weak D match, TRBD1 (6 bases). Germline CDR1 MNHEY, CDR2 SVGEGT. V gave up 2 bases and J gave up 5 bases, with 16 bases separating them. The CDR3 runs 15 residues. The CDR3 DNA follows: TGTGCCAGCAGTTACCTTTTTAACAGGGACGACGAGCAGTACTTC. Its translation: CASSYLFNRDDEQYF.

The table lists this clonotype with many counts. The gene calls are TRBV20-1 and TRBJ2-7, with 7 positions matching TRBD2. V was clipped by 3 bases and J by 3 bases; unmatched bases: 8. The CDR3 is 14 residues long. Germline V gene data show CDR1 as DFQATT and CDR2 as SNEGSKA (reference sequence). In DNA form, the CDR3 reads TGCAGTGCTAGGGGGTCGACTAGCTACTACGAGCAGTACTTC. It encodes CSARGSTSYYEQYF.